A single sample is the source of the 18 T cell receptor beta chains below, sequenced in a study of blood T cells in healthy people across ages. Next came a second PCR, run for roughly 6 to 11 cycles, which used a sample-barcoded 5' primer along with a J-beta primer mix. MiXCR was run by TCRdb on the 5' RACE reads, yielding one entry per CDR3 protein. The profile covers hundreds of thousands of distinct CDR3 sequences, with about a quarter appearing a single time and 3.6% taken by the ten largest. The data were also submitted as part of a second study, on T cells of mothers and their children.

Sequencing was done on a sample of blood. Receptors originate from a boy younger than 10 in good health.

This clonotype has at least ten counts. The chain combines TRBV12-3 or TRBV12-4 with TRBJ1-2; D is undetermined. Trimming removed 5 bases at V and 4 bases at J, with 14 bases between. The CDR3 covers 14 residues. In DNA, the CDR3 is TGTGCCAGCAGTCCCCAAGGGAGAGCCTATGGCTACACCTTC. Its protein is CASSPQGRAYGYTF.

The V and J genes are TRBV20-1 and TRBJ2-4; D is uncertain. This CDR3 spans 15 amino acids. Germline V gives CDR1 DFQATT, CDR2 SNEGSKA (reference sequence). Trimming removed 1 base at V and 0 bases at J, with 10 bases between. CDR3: CSARGIDVAKNIQYF. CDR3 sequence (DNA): TGCAGTGCTAGAGGAATAGATGTAGCCAAAAACATTCAGTACTTC.

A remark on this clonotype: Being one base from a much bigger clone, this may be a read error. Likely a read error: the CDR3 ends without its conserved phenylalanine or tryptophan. In nucleotides, the CDR3 is TGTGCCTCGACTAGCGGGCCGGGGACCCAGTACCTC. Encoded protein: CASTSGPGTQYL. The chain carries TRBV6-2 or TRBV6-3 and TRBJ2-5; the match to TRBD2 covers 10 bases. The length of the CDR3 is 12 residues. Trimming took 11 bases from V and 7 from J; bases not matched to a gene: 7. The V gene's germline CDR1 is MNHEY and CDR2 SVGEGT.

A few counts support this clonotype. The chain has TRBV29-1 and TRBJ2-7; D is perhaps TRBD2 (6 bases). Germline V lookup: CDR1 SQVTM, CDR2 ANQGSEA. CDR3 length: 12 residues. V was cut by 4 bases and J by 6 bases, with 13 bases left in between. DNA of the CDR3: TGCAGCGTTGGGCGGCGGGACGGCGAGCAGTACTTC. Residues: CSVGRRDGEQYF.

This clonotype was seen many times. Written as DNA, the CDR3 is TGTGCCAGCAGCTCGGACGTTCAAGAGACCCAGTACTTC. It codes for CASSSDVQETQYF. This sequence joins TRBV7-2 and TRBJ2-5; D remains unclear. Germline loops: CDR1 SGHTA, CDR2 FQGNSA. The CDR3 extends over 13 amino acids. The V end was cut by 4 bases, the J end by 2 bases, with 8 bases between.

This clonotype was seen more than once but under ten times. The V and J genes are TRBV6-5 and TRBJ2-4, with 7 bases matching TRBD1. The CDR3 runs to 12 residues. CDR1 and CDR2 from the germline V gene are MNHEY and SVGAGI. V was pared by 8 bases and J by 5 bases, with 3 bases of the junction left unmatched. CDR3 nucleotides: TGTGCCAGCCGGGACAGACAAAACATTCAGTACTTC. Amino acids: CASRDRQNIQYF.

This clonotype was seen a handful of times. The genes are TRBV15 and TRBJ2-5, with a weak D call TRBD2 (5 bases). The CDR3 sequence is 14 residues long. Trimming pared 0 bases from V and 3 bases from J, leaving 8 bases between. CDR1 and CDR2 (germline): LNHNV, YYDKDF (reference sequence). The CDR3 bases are TGTGCCACCAGCAGAGATACACTAGAAGAGACCCAGTACTTC. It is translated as CATSRDTLEETQYF.

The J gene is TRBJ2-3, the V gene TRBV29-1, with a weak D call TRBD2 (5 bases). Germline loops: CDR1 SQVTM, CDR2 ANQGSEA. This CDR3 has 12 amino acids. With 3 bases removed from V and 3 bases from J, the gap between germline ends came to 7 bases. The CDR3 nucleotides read TGCAGCGTTGATCGAGGGACAGATACGCAGTATTTT. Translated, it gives CSVDRGTDTQYF.

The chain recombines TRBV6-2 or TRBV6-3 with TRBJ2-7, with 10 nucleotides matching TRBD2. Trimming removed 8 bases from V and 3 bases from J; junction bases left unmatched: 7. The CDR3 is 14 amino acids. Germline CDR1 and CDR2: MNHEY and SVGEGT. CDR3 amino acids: CASGELAGRYEQYF. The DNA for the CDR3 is TGTGCCAGCGGAGAACTAGCGGGGCGCTACGAGCAGTACTTC.

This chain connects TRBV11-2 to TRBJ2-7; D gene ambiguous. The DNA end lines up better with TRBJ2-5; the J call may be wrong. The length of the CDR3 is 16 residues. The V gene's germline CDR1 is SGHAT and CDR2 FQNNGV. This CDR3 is CASSLVGSGYWETQYF. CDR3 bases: TGTGCCAGCAGCTTAGTGGGGTCTGGCTACTGGGAGACCCAGTACTTC.

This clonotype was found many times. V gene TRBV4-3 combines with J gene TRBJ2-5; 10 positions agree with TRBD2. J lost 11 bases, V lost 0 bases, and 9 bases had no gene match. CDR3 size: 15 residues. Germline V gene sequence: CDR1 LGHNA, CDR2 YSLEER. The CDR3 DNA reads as TGCGCCAGCAGCCAAGATCGTCTAGCGGGGGTGGTGCAGTACTTC. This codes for CASSQDRLAGVVQYF.

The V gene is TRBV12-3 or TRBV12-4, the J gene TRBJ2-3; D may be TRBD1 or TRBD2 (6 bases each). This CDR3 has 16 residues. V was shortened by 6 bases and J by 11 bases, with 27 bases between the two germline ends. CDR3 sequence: CASSPGGGGLGDVQYF. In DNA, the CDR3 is TGTGCCAGCAGCCCCGGAGGAGGGGGGCTAGGAGATGTGCAGTATTTT.

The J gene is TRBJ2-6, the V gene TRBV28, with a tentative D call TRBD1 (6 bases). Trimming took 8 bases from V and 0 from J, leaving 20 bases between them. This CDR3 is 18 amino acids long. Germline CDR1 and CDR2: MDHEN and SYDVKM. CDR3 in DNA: TGTGCCAGCCGTGGCAGGGGACCCACTCTCTCTGGGGCCAACGTCCTGACTTTC. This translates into CASRGRGPTLSGANVLTF.

This chain's CDR3 is CASMRLGQGHEQYF. The CDR3 nucleotides are TGTGCCAGCATGCGCTTGGGACAGGGCCACGAGCAGTACTTC. The chain links TRBV12-3 or TRBV12-4 to TRBJ2-7, with 9 bases that match TRBD1. This CDR3 region has 14 residues. Trimming at V came to 7 bases and at J to 5 bases, leaving 9 bases not matched to a gene.

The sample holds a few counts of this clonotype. CDR3 sequence: CASSSGNSHSNQPQHF. In DNA form, the CDR3 reads TGCGCCAGCAGCTCGGGGAACTCGCATAGCAATCAGCCCCAGCATTTT. The rearrangement joins TRBV5-1 to TRBJ1-5, with unresolved D. V was pared by 3 bases and J by 0 bases, with 13 bases between. The germline gives CDR1 SGHRS, CDR2 YFSETQ. The CDR3 runs to 16 residues.

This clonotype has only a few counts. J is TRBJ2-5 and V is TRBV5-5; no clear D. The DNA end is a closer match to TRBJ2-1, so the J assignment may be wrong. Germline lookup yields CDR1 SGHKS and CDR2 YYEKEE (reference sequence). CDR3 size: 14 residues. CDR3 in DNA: TGTGCCAGCAGCTTGATACAGTTTAACAATGAGCAGTTCTTC. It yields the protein CASSLIQFNNEQFF.

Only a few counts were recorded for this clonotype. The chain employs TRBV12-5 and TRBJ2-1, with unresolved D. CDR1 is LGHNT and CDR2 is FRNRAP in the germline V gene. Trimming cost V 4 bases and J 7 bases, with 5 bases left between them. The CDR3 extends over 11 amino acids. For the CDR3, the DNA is TGTGCTAGTGGTTCTGCTAATGAGCAGTTCTTC. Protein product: CASGSANEQFF. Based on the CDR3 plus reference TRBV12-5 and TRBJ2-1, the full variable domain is DARVTQTPRHKVTEMGQEVTMRCQPILGHNTVFWYRQTMMQGLELLAYFRNRAPLDDSGMPKDRFSAEMPDATLATLKIQPSEPRDSAVYFCASGSANEQFFGPGTRLTVL.

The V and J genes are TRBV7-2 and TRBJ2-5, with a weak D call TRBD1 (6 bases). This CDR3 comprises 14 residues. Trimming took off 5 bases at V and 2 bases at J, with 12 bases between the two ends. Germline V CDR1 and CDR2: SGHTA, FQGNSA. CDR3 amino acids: CASSRPTGQETQYF. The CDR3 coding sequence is TGTGCCAGCAGCCGTCCTACAGGGCAAGAGACCCAGTACTTC.